This TCR beta chain was retrieved from a study of blood T cell repertoires in COVID-19. Study-wide context: T cells, B-cell-depleted T cells, or PBMCs supplied cDNA or gDNA.

This clone has more than one count but fewer than ten. The length of the CDR3 is 13 residues. The germline V gene encodes CDR1 MNHEY and CDR2 SVGAGI. The ends were cut back, 6 bases at V and 3 bases at J, with 12 bases in the middle. Clones were sequenced by immunoSEQ multiplex PCR, and TCRdb holds only the in-frame ones, with some missing. The data hold about 210,000 clones, with roughly four fifths observed a single time. Those enrolled, adults aged roughly 18 to 90 years, came from some 25 US areas. Input material: PBMCs or T cells enriched from blood (not recorded which). The source of this sequence is a man in his forties who had recovered from COVID-19. V usage is TRBV6-5 and J usage is TRBJ2-7; tentatively, D is TRBD1 (6 bases). CDR3 bases: TGTGCCAGCAGCCCGGGACATAGCTACGAGCAGTACTTC. Its protein product is CASSPGHSYEQYF.